This T cell receptor (beta chain) came from a study of T cell clonotyping in hematopoietic cell transplantation. Whole-study results and caveats: No sorting was done, leaving CD4 and CD8 contributions mixed.

Regarding this clone: Its specificity is not known.

Germline loops: CDR1 MNHNY, CDR2 SVGAGI (reference sequence). The CDR3 runs 14 residues. V shed 2 bases and J shed 8 bases, with 12 bases lying between them. Here immunoSEQ multiplex PCR was the method, and the copy in TCRdb shows in-frame clones only, minus some. The sample carries approximately 16,000 clones, 80% to 90% recorded once. The clonotype comes from a woman between 40 and 55 years old in good health. Some clones in this sample may be carry-over from other donors' samples. Sequenced material: peripheral blood mononuclear cells. The chain joins TRBV6-6 to TRBJ1-4; D possibly corresponds to TRBD1 (5 bases). As DNA, the CDR3 is TGTGCCAGCAGTTACGGGACGACCGGGGAAAAACTGTTTTTT. Its translation is CASSYGTTGEKLFF.